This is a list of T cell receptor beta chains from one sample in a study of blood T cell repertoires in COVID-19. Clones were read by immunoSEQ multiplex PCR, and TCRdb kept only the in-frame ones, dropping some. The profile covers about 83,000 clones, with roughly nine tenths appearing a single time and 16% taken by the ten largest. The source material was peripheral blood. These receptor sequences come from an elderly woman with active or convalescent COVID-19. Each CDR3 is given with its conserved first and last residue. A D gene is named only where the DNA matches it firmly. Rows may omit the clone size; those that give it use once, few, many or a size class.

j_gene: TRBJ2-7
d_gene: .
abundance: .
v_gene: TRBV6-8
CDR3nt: TGTGCCAGAAAACTCGGACAGGACTACTACGAGCAGTACTTC
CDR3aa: CARKLGQDYYEQYF

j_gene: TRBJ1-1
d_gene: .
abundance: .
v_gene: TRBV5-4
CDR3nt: TGTGCCAGCAGCTTGGCAGGGGCCCTCGCAACTGAAGCTTTCTTT
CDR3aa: CASSLAGALATEAFF

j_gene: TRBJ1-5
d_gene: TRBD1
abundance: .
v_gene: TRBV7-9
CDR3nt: TGTGCCAGCAGCTTAAGCCAGGGGGTCAATCAGCCCCAGCATTTT
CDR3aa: CASSLSQGVNQPQHF

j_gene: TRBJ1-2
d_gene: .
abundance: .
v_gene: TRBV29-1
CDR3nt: TGCAGCGTTGAAGCCCTTGGGCAGGGAAACTATGGCTACACCTTC
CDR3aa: CSVEALGQGNYGYTF

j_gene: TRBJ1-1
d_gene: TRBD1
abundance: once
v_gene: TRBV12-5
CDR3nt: TGTGCTAGTGGCCCCCCTAACAGGGGGGACACTGAAGCTTTCTTT
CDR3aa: CASGPPNRGDTEAFF

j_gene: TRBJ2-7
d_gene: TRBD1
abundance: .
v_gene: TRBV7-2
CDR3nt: TGTGCCAGCAGCTTAGCGCGAACCGGACAGGGTTCCCACGAGCAGTACTTC
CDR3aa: CASSLARTGQGSHEQYF

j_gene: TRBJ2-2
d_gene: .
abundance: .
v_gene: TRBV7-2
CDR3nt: TGTGCCAGCAGCCAGGTCACCGGGGAGCTGTTTTTT
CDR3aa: CASSQVTGELFF

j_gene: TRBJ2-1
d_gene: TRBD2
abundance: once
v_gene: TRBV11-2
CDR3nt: TGTGCCAGCAGCTTATTTAGCGGGGGGGCCCTCGAGCAGTTCTTC
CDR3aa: CASSLFSGGALEQFF

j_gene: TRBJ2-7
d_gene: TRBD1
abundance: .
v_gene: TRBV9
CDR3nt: TGTGCCAGCAGCGTAGTGGGGGGACAGGGGTACGAGCAGTACTTC
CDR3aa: CASSVVGGQGYEQYF

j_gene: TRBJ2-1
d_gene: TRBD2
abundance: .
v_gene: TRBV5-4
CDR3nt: TGTGCCAGCAGCACCCCACTAGCGGGGGGTCGCGGCAATGAGCAGTTCTTC
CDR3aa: CASSTPLAGGRGNEQFF

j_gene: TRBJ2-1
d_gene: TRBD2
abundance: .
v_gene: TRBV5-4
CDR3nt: TGTGCCAGCAGCTTAGCGGGGGGGCCAGTTGAGCAGTTCTTC
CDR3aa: CASSLAGGPVEQFF

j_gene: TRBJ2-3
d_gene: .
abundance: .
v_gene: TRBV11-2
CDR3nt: TGTGCCAGCAGCTTAGACGGAAACCCCGGGGGTAGCGTGTATTTT
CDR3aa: CASSLDGNPGGSVYF

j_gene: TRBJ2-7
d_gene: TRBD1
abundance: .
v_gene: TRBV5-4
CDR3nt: TGTGCCAGCAGCTTGGCCGGGACAGGGACCTACGAGCAGTACTTC
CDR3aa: CASSLAGTGTYEQYF

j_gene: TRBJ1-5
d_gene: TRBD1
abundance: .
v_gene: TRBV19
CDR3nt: TGTGCCAGTACCCCCGGACAGGGGGGCAATCAGCCCCAGCATTTT
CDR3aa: CASTPGQGGNQPQHF

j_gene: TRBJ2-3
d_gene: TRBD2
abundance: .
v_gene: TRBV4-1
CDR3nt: TGCGCCAGCAGCCAAGAAAGCGGGGGAACAGATACGCAGTATTTT
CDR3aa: CASSQESGGTDTQYF

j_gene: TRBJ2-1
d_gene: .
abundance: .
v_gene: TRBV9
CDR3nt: TGTGCCAGCAGCTCCCGAGGGGGGGCCTACAATGAGCAGTTCTTC
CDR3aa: CASSSRGGAYNEQFF

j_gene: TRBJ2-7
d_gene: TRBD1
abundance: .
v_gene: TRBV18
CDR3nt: TGTGCCAGCTCACCACCGGGACAGGGGATCTACGAGCAGTACTTC
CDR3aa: CASSPPGQGIYEQYF

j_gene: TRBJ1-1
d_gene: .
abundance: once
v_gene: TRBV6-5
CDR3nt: TGTGCCAGCACCAAGAACACTGAAGCTTTCTTT
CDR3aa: CASTKNTEAFF